Following are 3 T cell receptor beta chains from one sample sequenced in a study of shared clonotypes between healthy human individuals. Clones were read by immunoSEQ multiplex PCR, and TCRdb kept only the in-frame ones, dropping some. The data show about 1.1 million clones, approximately 80% seen once. Sequencing input: memory CD4+ T cells from PBMCs. Subset meaning: CD45RA-negative fraction. The source is a man in his late teens or twenties in good health. Some clones in this sample may be carry-over from other donors' samples.

This clone was seen only a few times. The J gene is TRBJ2-3, the V gene TRBV2; weak D call: TRBD2 (6 bases). The CDR3 runs to 16 residues. Germline loops: CDR1 SNHLY, CDR2 FYNNEI. The V gene lost 0 bases and the J gene lost 6 bases, with 16 bases spanning the gap. CDR3 in amino acids: CASSEARAGTGDTQYF. The CDR3 DNA follows: TGTGCCAGCAGTGAAGCGCGGGCAGGGACTGGGGATACGCAGTATTTT.

A word on this clone: The sample has other DNA sequences that encode this CDR3 too. The chain joins TRBV7-9 to TRBJ2-2; 8 bases align to TRBD2. J lost 1 base, V lost 5 bases, and 6 bases had no gene match. The CDR3 consists of 16 residues. From germline, CDR1 is SEHNR and CDR2 FQNEAQ (reference sequence). The CDR3, as DNA: TGTGCCAGCAGCCCTACTAGCGGAGGGAACACCGGGGAGCTGTTTTTT. It codes for CASSPTSGGNTGELFF.

Turning to this clone: The same CDR3 also results from other DNA sequences found in this sample. The J gene is TRBJ1-2, the V gene TRBV28, with unresolved D. The CDR3 has 13 residues. Trimming shortened V by 2 bases and J by 2 bases, and 6 bases separated the two germline ends. Germline lookup yields CDR1 MDHEN and CDR2 SYDVKM. CDR3 DNA sequence: TGTGCCAGCAGTTTAGAGGGAAACTATGGCTACACCTTC. This encodes CASSLEGNYGYTF.